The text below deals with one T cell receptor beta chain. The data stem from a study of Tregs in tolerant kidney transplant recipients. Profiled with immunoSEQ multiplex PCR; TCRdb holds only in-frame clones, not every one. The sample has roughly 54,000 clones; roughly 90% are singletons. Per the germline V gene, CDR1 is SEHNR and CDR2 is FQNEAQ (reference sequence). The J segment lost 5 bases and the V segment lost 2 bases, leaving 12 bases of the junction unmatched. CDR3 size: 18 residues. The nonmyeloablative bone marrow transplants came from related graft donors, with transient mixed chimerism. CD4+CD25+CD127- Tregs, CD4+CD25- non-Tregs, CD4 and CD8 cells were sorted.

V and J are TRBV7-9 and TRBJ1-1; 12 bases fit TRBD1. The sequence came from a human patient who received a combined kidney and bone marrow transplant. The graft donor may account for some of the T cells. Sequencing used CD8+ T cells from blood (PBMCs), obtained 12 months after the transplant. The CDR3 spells CASSLPRDRGLLGTEAFF. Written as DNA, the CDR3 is TGTGCCAGCAGCTTACCCCGGGACAGGGGGCTATTGGGGACTGAAGCTTTCTTT.